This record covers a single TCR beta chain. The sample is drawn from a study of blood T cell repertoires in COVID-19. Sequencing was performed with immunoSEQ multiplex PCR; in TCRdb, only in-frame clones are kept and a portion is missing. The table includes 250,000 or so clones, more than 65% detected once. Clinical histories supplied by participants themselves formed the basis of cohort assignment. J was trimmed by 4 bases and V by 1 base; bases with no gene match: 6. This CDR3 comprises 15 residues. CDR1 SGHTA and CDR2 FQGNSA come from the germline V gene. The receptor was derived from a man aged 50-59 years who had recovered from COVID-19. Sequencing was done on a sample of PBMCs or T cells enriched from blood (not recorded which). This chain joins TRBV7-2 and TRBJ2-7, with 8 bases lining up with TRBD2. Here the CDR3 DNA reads TGTGCCAGCAGCTTAGGGGGTAGCGGGGCGTACGAGCAGTACTTC. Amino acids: CASSLGGSGAYEQYF.